The 13 T cell receptor beta chains below all came from one sample that was sequenced in a study of T cell changes during pregnancy in multiple sclerosis. TCRdb's table, derived via immunoSEQ multiplex PCR, lists solely in-frame clones and lacks some. The sample has some 77,000 clones, about 91% seen once. This specimen was peripheral blood, taken before pregnancy. The source of these receptors is a female donor with multiple sclerosis, enrolled in a pregnancy study.

J is TRBJ2-2 and V is TRBV5-8; tentative D call: TRBD2 (5 bases). V dropped 2 bases and J dropped 3 bases, with 11 bases sitting between them. CDR1 and CDR2 from the germline V gene are SGHTS and YDEGEE. The CDR3 runs to 15 residues. The CDR3 loop reads CASSFDGGYTGELFF. The CDR3 DNA follows: TGTGCCAGCAGCTTCGACGGCGGGTACACCGGGGAGCTGTTTTTT.

The rearrangement uses TRBV12-5 and TRBJ2-1, with D possibly matching TRBD2 (6 bases). V was cut by 0 bases and J by 2 bases, with 23 bases left in between. Per germline, CDR1 LGHNT and CDR2 FRNRAP. This CDR3 is 20 amino acids long. The CDR3 DNA reads as TGTGCTAGTGGTTTGGTACCAGATGGGCGCGGGGCTCGGGCCTACAATGAGCAGTTCTTC. Translating gives CASGLVPDGRGARAYNEQFF.

This sequence joins TRBV2 and TRBJ1-1; D possibly corresponds to TRBD1 (5 bases). V lost 7 bases, J lost 1 base, and 10 bases lay in between. CDR1 SNHLY and CDR2 FYNNEI come from the germline V gene. This CDR3 contains 13 residues. CDR3 DNA sequence: TGTGCCAGCACCGTACAGGAGAACACTGAAGCTTTCTTT. Amino acids: CASTVQENTEAFF.

The gene calls are TRBV10-3 and TRBJ1-2, with 7 positions matching TRBD1. Germline lookup yields CDR1 ENHRY and CDR2 SYGVKD. Unmatched junction bases numbered 15, after V lost 3 bases and J lost 2 bases. The CDR3 covers 18 residues. The CDR3 DNA is TGTGCCATCAGTGATCTTTTGGGCAGTCTGGACAGGAACTATGGCTACACCTTC. Its translation: CAISDLLGSLDRNYGYTF.

The chain uses TRBV9 and TRBJ1-5; 7 bases map to TRBD1. Trimming took 2 bases from V and 5 from J; bases not matched to a gene: 7. Looked up from germline, CDR1 is SGDLS and CDR2 is YYNGEE. The CDR3 is 15 residues long. The CDR3 DNA reads TGTGCCAGCAGCGTTAGCGGGACAGTGGATCAGCCCCAGCATTTT. Translating it yields CASSVSGTVDQPQHF.

The rearrangement links TRBV6-1 to TRBJ2-7; a possible D gene is TRBD1 (7 bases). V was shortened by 4 bases and J by 0 bases, with 10 bases between the two germline ends. Germline CDR1 MNHNS, CDR2 SASEGT. The CDR3 is 14 amino acids. The CDR3 coding sequence is TGTGCCAGCAGTGGGCAGGGGGGCTCCTACGAGCAGTACTTC. Its protein product is CASSGQGGSYEQYF.

This sequence joins TRBV7-9 and TRBJ1-2; 7 bases are shared with TRBD1. CDR3 length equals 15 residues. The junction had 6 bases not matched to a gene; V was cut back by 5 bases and J by 0 bases. Per germline, CDR1 SEHNR and CDR2 FQNEAQ (reference sequence). CDR3 nucleotides: TGTGCCAGCAGCACACGGGACAGATCTAACTATGGCTACACCTTC. Translation gives CASSTRDRSNYGYTF.

In this sample, this clone turned up once. V is TRBV7-2 and J is TRBJ2-7, with 10 bases aligning to TRBD1. Germline CDR1 SGHTA, CDR2 FQGNSA. The CDR3 sequence is 15 residues long. V shed 5 bases, J shed 3 bases, and the junction held 7 bases outside the gene matches. Here the CDR3 reads CASSSGTGAYYEQYF. CDR3 nucleotides: TGTGCCAGCAGCAGCGGGACAGGGGCTTACTACGAGCAGTACTTC.

This sequence joins TRBV12-5 and TRBJ1-6; D not resolved. Trimming removed 5 bases at V and 0 bases at J, with 11 bases between. Per the germline V gene, CDR1 is LGHNT and CDR2 is FRNRAP. This CDR3 is 16 amino acids long. CDR3 sequence reads: CASGGPGASYNSPLHF. The DNA for the CDR3 is TGTGCTAGTGGTGGCCCAGGCGCCTCCTATAATTCACCCCTCCACTTT. Full variable domain (remainder filled in from reference TRBV12-5 and TRBJ1-6): DARVTQTPRHKVTEMGQEVTMRCQPILGHNTVFWYRQTMMQGLELLAYFRNRAPLDDSGMPKDRFSAEMPDATLATLKIQPSEPRDSAVYFCASGGPGASYNSPLHFGNGTRLTVT.

V is TRBV20-1 and J is TRBJ2-3, with 7 bases aligning to TRBD1. CDR1 and CDR2 (germline): DFQATT, SNEGSKA (reference sequence). CDR3 length: 11 residues. Germline trimming cut 5 bases from V and 4 bases from J; bases unmatched to any gene: 0. CDR3 nucleotide sequence: TGCAGTGCTGACAGGGCAGATACGCAGTATTTT. As protein: CSADRADTQYF.

This clone showed up just a few times. The rearrangement joins TRBV2 to TRBJ2-1; D is ambiguous. Trimming took 2 bases from V and 4 from J, leaving 6 bases between them. CDR1 SNHLY and CDR2 FYNNEI come from the germline V gene. The CDR3 extends over 13 amino acids. The DNA for the CDR3 is TGTGCCAGCAGTGAACAGTTTTACAATGAGCAGTTCTTC. Its translation: CASSEQFYNEQFF.

This rearrangement joins TRBV13 to TRBJ2-5, with D perhaps matching TRBD1 (5 bases). Germline values: CDR1 PRHDT, CDR2 FYEKMQ (reference sequence). Trimming shortened V by 5 bases and J by 0 bases, and 16 bases separated the two germline ends. The length of the CDR3 is 16 residues. This CDR3 reads CASSPWGWGNQETQYF. The DNA of the CDR3 is TGTGCCAGCAGCCCCTGGGGTTGGGGCAACCAAGAGACCCAGTACTTC.

This chain connects TRBV2 to TRBJ2-7; the D gene is possibly TRBD1 (7 bases). With 3 bases removed from V and 4 bases from J, the gap between germline ends came to 13 bases. The CDR3 is made up of 14 amino acids. The V gene's germline CDR1 is SNHLY and CDR2 FYNNEI. The CDR3 DNA sequence: TGTGCCAGCAGTGACGGAGGGGGCGGGTACGAGCAGTACTTC. Residues: CASSDGGGGYEQYF.